A single sample is the source of the 15 T cell receptor beta chains below, sequenced in a study of human T cells and chemical hapten exposure. The sample's time point: pre-sensitization, week 0. Specified treatment: therapeutic diphenylcyclopropenone sensitization with weekly scalp DPC. TCRdb reprocessed the RACE reads via MiXCR and lists one record per CDR3 protein. The sample records 350,000 to 400,000 distinct CDR3 sequences, more than 4.5% being singletons. This sample comprised whole blood, obtained in connection with sensitization to the hapten diphenylcyclopropenone (DPC). The source is a woman in her forties or fifties with alopecia areata. Some clones in this sample may be carry-over from other donors' samples.

This clonotype appeared many times. The chain uses TRBV10-3 and TRBJ2-3; 8 nucleotides align to TRBD2. CDR1 and CDR2 (germline): ENHRY, SYGVKD. V lost 11 bases, J lost 1 base, and 11 bases stayed unmatched. The CDR3 is 15 amino acids. CDR3 protein: CASREGQRRTDTQYF. CDR3 DNA: TGTGCCTCCCGGGAGGGCCAGCGACGCACAGATACGCAGTATTTT.

This chain uses TRBV11-2 with TRBJ1-2; TRBD1 is a possible D gene (5 bases). Trimming cost V 0 bases and J 8 bases, with 16 bases left between them. Germline V gives CDR1 SGHAT, CDR2 FQNNGV. CDR3 length: 15 residues. CDR3 DNA sequence: TGTGCCAGCAGCTTAGATTGGACCGGGAGGGGAGGCTACACCTTC. It yields the protein CASSLDWTGRGGYTF.

At least ten counts were recorded for this clonotype. The chain links TRBV20-1 to TRBJ2-7; no definite D call. This CDR3 is built from 14 residues. Deletions cut 3 bases from V and 0 bases from J, with 12 bases between. The germline CDR1 and CDR2 sequences are DFQATT and SNEGSKA (reference sequence). CDR3 nucleotides: TGCAGTGCTAGTACGTCAGTCTTCTCCTACGAGCAGTACTTC. Its protein is CSASTSVFSYEQYF.

This clonotype was counted between two and nine times. The chain recombines TRBV27 with TRBJ1-5; D is perhaps TRBD1 (6 bases). The V and J ends lost 0 bases and 5 bases respectively, with 8 bases between them. CDR1 is MNHEY, CDR2 SMNVEV, per germline (reference sequence). The CDR3 runs 14 residues. CDR3 protein: CASSLSRGDQPQHF. The CDR3 DNA is TGTGCCAGCAGTTTATCCAGGGGCGATCAGCCCCAGCATTTT.

The sample holds a few counts of this clonotype. J is TRBJ2-5 and V is TRBV12-3 or TRBV12-4; unclear D gene. V was pared by 8 bases and J by 5 bases, with 12 bases between. The CDR3 loop spans 12 amino acids. This CDR3 is CASGSRIETQYF. In DNA, the CDR3 is TGTGCCAGCGGCTCGAGGATTGAGACCCAGTACTTC.

This clonotype was seen a few times. V and J are TRBV12-3 or TRBV12-4 and TRBJ1-4; maybe TRBD1 (6 bases). V lost 8 bases and J lost 4, with 11 bases in between. The CDR3 has 13 amino acids. The CDR3 DNA reads TGTGCCAGCCTAGGACAGATTAATGAAAAACTGTTTTTT. It yields the protein CASLGQINEKLFF.

Ten or more counts support this clonotype. J is TRBJ2-1 and V is TRBV20-1, with D possibly TRBD2 on 5 matching bases. Germline V gene sequence: CDR1 DFQATT, CDR2 SNEGSKA (reference sequence). The CDR3 consists of 14 residues. V was trimmed by 0 bases and J by 5 bases, leaving 11 bases between them. The CDR3 reads CSARDRGRHNEQFF. DNA of the CDR3: TGCAGTGCTAGAGATCGAGGGCGGCACAATGAGCAGTTCTTC.

The sample holds a few counts of this clonotype. The CDR3 DNA follows: TGTGCCAGCAGTCCCAGGGCCCGATTGAACACTGAAGCTTTCTTT. It yields the protein CASSPRARLNTEAFF. The rearrangement links TRBV27 to TRBJ1-1; a possible D gene is TRBD1 (5 bases). The CDR3 runs to 15 residues. Germline lookup yields CDR1 MNHEY and CDR2 SMNVEV (reference sequence). The ends were cut back, 5 bases at V and 0 bases at J, with 13 bases in the middle.

This clonotype was seen many times. V is TRBV7-6 and J is TRBJ2-5, with D hard to call. The CDR3 length is 15 residues. With 1 base removed from V and 0 bases from J, the gap between germline ends came to 9 bases. Germline V gene sequence: CDR1 SGHVS, CDR2 FNYEAQ. The CDR3 sequence: CASSLVDSYQETQYF. The CDR3 DNA sequence: TGTGCCAGCAGCTTAGTAGACTCGTACCAAGAGACCCAGTACTTC.

This clonotype has at least ten counts. The V gene is TRBV19, the J gene TRBJ2-7; 9 bases align to TRBD2. The CDR3 sequence is 18 residues long. V was pared by 0 bases and J by 0 bases, with 9 bases of the junction left unmatched. Germline assignment: CDR1 LNHDA and CDR2 SQIVND (reference sequence). CDR3 sequence reads: CASSIELTLAGSSYEQYF. CDR3 DNA: TGTGCCAGTAGTATAGAGCTAACCCTAGCGGGGAGCTCCTACGAGCAGTACTTC.

This chain uses TRBV7-9 with TRBJ1-6; D uncertain. V lost 5 bases and J lost 7, with 12 bases in between. From germline, CDR1 is SEHNR and CDR2 FQNEAQ (reference sequence). CDR3 size: 14 residues. CDR3 amino acids: CASSLDMGNSPLHF. The DNA for the CDR3 is TGTGCCAGCAGCCTCGACATGGGCAATTCACCCCTCCACTTT.

This clonotype was observed many times. The chain employs TRBV6-2 or TRBV6-3 and TRBJ2-6; possibly TRBD1 or TRBD2 for D (6 bases each). The V end was cut by 6 bases, the J end by 4 bases, with 16 bases between. In germline, CDR1 is MNHEY, CDR2 SVGEGT. CDR3 size: 16 residues. The CDR3 DNA is TGTGCCAGCAGCGCCCCAGGAGGGGGAGGGGCCAACGTCCTGACTTTC. It yields the protein CASSAPGGGGANVLTF.

The chain links TRBV14 to TRBJ1-1, with D unclear. Trimming took 1 base from V and 10 from J, leaving 13 bases between them. The CDR3 extends over 13 amino acids. From germline, CDR1 is SGHDN and CDR2 FVKESK. Here the CDR3 DNA reads TGTGCCAGCAGCCAAGTTGGTTACGAAGGAGCTTTCTTT. It translates to CASSQVGYEGAFF.

The genes are TRBV14 and TRBJ2-1, with D uncertain. Trimming shortened V by 1 base and J by 9 bases, and 13 bases separated the two germline ends. Per the germline V gene, CDR1 is SGHDN and CDR2 is FVKESK. This CDR3 has 14 residues. CDR3 bases: TGTGCCAGCAGCCAAGGTGTGGGCAGCCTTGAGCAGTTCTTC. Translated: CASSQGVGSLEQFF.

This clonotype occurred many times. This sequence joins TRBV4-3 and TRBJ1-2; D not certain. Trimming left V 1 base short and J 4 bases short, with 10 bases between. The CDR3 consists of 14 residues. The germline V gene has CDR1 LGHNA and CDR2 YSLEER. CDR3: CASSQAGTAYGYTF. In DNA form, the CDR3 reads TGCGCCAGCAGCCAAGCCGGCACAGCCTATGGCTACACCTTC.